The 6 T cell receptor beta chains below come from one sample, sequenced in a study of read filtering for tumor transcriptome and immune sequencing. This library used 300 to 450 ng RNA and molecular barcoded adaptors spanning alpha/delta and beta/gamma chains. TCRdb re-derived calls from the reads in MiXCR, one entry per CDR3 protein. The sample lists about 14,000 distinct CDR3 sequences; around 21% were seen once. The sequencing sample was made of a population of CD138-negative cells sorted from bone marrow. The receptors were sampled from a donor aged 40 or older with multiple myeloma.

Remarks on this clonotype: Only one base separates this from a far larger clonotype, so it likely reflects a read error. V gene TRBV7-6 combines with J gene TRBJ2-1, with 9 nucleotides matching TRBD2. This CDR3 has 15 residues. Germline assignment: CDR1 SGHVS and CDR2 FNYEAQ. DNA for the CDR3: TGTGCCAGCAGCCCAGGGACTAGCAATGGGGATGAGCATTTCTTC. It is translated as CASSPGTSNGDEHFF.

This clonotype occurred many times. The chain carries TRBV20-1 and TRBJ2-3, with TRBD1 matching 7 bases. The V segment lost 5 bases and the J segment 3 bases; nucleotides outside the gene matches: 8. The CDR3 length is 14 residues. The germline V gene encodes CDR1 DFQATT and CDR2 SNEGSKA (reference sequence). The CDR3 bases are TGCAGTGCTGAGCGACAGGGCAGTACAGATACGCAGTATTTT. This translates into CSAERQGSTDTQYF.

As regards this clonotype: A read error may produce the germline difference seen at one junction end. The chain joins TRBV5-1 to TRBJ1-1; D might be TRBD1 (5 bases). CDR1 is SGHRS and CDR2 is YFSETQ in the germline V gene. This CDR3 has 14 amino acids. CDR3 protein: CASSRAGRNIEAFF. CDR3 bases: TGCGCCAGCAGCCGGGCAGGGCGGAACATTGAAGCTTTCTTT.

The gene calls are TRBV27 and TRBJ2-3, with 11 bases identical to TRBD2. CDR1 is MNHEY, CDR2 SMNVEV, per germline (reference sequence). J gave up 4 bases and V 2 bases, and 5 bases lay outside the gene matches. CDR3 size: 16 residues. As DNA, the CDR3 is TGTGCCAGCAGTTTAATAGAGGGACTAGCGGCAGATACGCAGTATTTT. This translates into CASSLIEGLAADTQYF.

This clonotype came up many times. The CDR3 spells CASSSGGAYNEQFF. DNA of the CDR3: TGTGCCAGCAGTAGCGGGGGGGCCTACAATGAGCAGTTCTTC. This rearrangement joins TRBV2 to TRBJ2-1; 10 nucleotides line up with TRBD2. In germline, CDR1 is SNHLY, CDR2 FYNNEI. Trimming at V came to 5 bases and at J to 2 bases, leaving 0 bases not matched to a gene. The CDR3 loop spans 14 amino acids.

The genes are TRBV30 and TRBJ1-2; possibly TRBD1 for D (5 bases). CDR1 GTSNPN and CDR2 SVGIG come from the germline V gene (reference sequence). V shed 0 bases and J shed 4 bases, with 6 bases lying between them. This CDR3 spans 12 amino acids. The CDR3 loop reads CAWSVGVYGYTF. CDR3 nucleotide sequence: TGTGCCTGGAGTGTAGGGGTCTATGGCTACACCTTC.